This T cell receptor (beta chain) came from a study of blood T cell repertoires in COVID-19. Study details: From T cells, B-cell-depleted T cells, or PBMCs came the material, which was cDNA or gDNA.

Authors' data handling: Estimation of nucleated cell counts relied on the amplification of reference gene primers. The method was immunoSEQ multiplex PCR; TCRdb's version includes in-frame clones alone and lacks a portion of them. The D gene and trimming were derived from the DNA, and the V and J assignments and clone size from that table. The sample shows a few hundred thousand clones, about 87% of them seen only once. What was sequenced was peripheral blood. The receptor's source is a man aged 55 to 69 who had recovered from COVID-19.

The CDR3 coding sequence is TGCGCCAGCAGCCCGGGACAGGCGAACACCGGGGAGCTGTTTTTT. It translates to CASSPGQANTGELFF. The chain has TRBV5-1 and TRBJ2-2, with 8 bases lining up with TRBD1. This CDR3 contains 15 residues. Germline V gene lookup returns CDR1 SGHRS and CDR2 YFSETQ. The V segment lost 4 bases and the J segment 0 bases; nucleotides outside the gene matches: 2. Filled out from reference TRBV5-1 and TRBJ2-2, the complete variable domain reads KAGVTQTPRYLIKTRGQQVTLSCSPISGHRSVSWYQQTPGQGLQFLFEYFSETQRNKGNFPGRFSGRQFSNSRSEMNVSTLELGDSALYLCASSPGQANTGELFFGEGSRLTVL.